This T cell receptor (beta chain) was obtained from a study of control samples from healthy donors and cancer patients. The CDR3 covers 15 residues. Per the germline V gene, CDR1 is LGHDT and CDR2 is YNNKEL (reference sequence). V was shortened by 5 bases and J by 5 bases, with 18 bases between the two germline ends. This clone was picked up one time. Data came from immunoSEQ multiplex PCR; TCRdb stores just in-frame clones and leaves some out. The data hold around 20,000 clones, with around 83% observed a single time. This chain joins TRBV3-1 (or the pseudogene TRBV3-2) and TRBJ2-5, with D perhaps matching TRBD2 (5 bases). This TCR was recovered from a man aged 80 or over with head and neck cancer. The specimen sequenced was PBMCs. CDR3 DNA: TGTGCCAGCAGCTTTGGACTGGTACCAGCGGAGACCCAGTACTTC. Protein: CASSFGLVPAETQYF.